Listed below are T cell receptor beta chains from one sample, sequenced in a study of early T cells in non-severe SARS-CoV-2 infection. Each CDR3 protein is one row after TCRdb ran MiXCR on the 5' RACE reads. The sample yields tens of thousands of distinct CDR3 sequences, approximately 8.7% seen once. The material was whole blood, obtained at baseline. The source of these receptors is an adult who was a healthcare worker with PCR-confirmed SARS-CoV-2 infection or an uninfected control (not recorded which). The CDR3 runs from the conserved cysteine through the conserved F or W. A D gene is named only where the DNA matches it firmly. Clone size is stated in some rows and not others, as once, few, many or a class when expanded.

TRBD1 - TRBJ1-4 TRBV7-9 CASSLDRGANEKLFF TGTGCCAGCAGCTTGGACAGGGGTGCGAATGAAAAACTGTTTTTT
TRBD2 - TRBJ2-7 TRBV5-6 CASRPRRLAGAYSYEQYF TGTGCCAGCAGACCGAGGCGATTAGCGGGGGCGTACTCCTACGAGCAGTACTTC
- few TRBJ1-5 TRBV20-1 CSAQIAGRGNQPQHF TGCAGTGCTCAGATTGCGGGCAGGGGAAATCAGCCCCAGCATTTT
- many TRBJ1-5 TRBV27 CASSSLRRDRNQPQHF TGTGCCAGCAGTTCCCTTCGCAGGGACCGGAATCAGCCCCAGCATTTT
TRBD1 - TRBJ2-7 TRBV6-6 CASSNVRDRGLDEQYF TGTGCCAGCAGCAATGTTCGGGACAGGGGCCTGGACGAGCAGTACTTC
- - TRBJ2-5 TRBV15 CATSSHGGENQETQYF TGTGCCACCAGCAGCCACGGGGGAGAGAACCAAGAGACCCAGTACTTC
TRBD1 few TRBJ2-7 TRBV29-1 CSVEGDRAYEQYF TGCAGCGTTGAGGGGGACAGAGCCTACGAGCAGTACTTC
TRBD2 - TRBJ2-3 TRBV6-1 CASKLAGGLTDTQYF TGTGCCAGTAAACTAGCGGGGGGGCTTACAGATACGCAGTATTTT
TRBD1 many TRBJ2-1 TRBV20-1 CSAGTGETYNEQFF TGCAGTGCTGGGACAGGGGAGACCTACAATGAGCAGTTCTTC
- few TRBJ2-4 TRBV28 CASREGGEVVNIQYF TGTGCCAGCAGGGAGGGGGGGGAAGTGGTAAACATTCAGTACTTC
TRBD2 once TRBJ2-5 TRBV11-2 CASSQGLAGGLGTQYF TGTGCCAGCAGTCAAGGACTAGCGGGGGGGCTTGGGACCCAGTACTTC
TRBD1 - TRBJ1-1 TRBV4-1 CASSQAPGQGWAAFF TGCGCCAGCAGCCAAGCCCCGGGACAGGGGTGGGCAGCTTTCTTT
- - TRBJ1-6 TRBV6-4 CASSDGDTHSPLHF TGTGCCAGCAGTGATGGAGACACCCATTCACCCCTCCACTTT
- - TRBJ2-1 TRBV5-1 CASRIGDSTYNEQFF TGCGCCAGCAGGATTGGAGATTCTACCTACAATGAGCAGTTCTTC
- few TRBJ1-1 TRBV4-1 CASSQGQMGTEAFF TGCGCCAGCAGCCAAGGCCAAATGGGGACTGAAGCTTTCTTT
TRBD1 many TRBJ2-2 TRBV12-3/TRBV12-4 CASRGQTGTGELFF TGTGCCAGCAGGGGCCAGACAGGGACCGGGGAGCTGTTTTTT
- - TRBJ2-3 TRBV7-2 CASSSSRGSTDTQYF TGTGCCAGCAGCTCTTCCCGCGGTAGTACAGATACGCAGTATTTT
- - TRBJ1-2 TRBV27 CASSFGSTYGYTF TGTGCCAGCAGTTTCGGCTCTACCTATGGCTACACCTTC
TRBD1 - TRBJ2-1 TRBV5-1 CASSMTGGSIRNEQFF TGCGCCAGCAGCATGACAGGGGGGTCAATCAGGAATGAGCAGTTCTTC
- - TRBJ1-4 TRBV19 CASTLPGRGNEKLFF TGTGCCAGTACCCTGCCGGGCAGGGGAAATGAAAAACTGTTTTTT
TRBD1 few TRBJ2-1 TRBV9 CASSARSDRAIKEQFF TGTGCCAGCAGCGCCCGATCGGACAGGGCAATAAAGGAGCAGTTCTTC
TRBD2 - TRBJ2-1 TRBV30 CAWSVPSGGASYNEQFF TGTGCCTGGAGTGTCCCTAGCGGGGGGGCCTCCTACAATGAGCAGTTCTTC
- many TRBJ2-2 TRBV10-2 CASSESNNGELFF TGCGCCAGCAGTGAGTCGAATAACGGGGAGCTGTTTTTT
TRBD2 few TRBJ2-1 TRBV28 CASREVAGGVAYNEQFF TGTGCCAGCAGAGAAGTAGCGGGGGGTGTGGCCTACAATGAGCAGTTCTTC
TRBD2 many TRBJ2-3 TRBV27 CASKPPGGEDTQYF TGTGCCAGCAAACCCCCGGGAGGGGAAGATACGCAGTATTTT
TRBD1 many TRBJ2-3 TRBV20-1 CSARTDRNAADTQYF TGCAGTGCTCGAACGGACAGGAACGCGGCAGATACGCAGTATTTT
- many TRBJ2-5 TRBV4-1 CASSQDEGRGWETQYF TGCGCCAGCAGCCAAGACGAGGGCAGGGGCTGGGAGACCCAGTACTTC
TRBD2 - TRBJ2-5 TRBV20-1 CSAPAGGGFRQETQYF TGCAGTGCCCCTGCGGGCGGGGGGTTCCGGCAAGAGACCCAGTACTTC
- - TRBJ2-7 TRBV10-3 CAIRENREQYF TGTGCCATCAGGGAAAACAGGGAGCAGTACTTC
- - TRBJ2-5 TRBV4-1 CASSQALAETQYF TGCGCCAGCAGCCAAGCCCTAGCAGAGACCCAGTACTTC